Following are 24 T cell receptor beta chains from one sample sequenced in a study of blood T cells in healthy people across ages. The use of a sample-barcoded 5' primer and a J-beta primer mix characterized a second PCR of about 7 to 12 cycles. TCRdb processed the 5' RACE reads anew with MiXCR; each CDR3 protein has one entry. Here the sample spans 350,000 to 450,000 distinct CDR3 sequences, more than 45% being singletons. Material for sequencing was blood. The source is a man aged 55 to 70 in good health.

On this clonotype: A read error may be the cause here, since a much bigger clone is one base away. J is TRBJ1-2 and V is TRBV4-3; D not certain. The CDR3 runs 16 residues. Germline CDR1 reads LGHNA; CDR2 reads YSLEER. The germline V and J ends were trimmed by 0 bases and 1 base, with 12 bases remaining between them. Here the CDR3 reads CASSQEHRRVNYGYTF. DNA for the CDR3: TGCGCCAGCAGCCAAGAGCATCGAAGGGTTAACTATGGCTACACCTTC.

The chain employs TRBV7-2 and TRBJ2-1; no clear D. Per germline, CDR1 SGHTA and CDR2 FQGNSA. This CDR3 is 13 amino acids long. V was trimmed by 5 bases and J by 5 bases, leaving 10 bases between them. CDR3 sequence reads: CASSVGPNNEQFF. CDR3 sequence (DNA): TGTGCCAGCAGCGTAGGACCAAACAATGAGCAGTTCTTC.

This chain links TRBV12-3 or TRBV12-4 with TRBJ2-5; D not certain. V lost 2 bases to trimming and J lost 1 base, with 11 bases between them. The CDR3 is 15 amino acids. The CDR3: CASSLFLPTQETQYF. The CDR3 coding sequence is TGTGCCAGCAGTTTATTTCTCCCGACCCAAGAGACCCAGTACTTC.

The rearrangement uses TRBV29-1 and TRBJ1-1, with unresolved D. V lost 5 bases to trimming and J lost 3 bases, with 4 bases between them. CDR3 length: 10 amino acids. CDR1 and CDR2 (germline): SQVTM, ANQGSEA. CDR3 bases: TGCAGCGTTTATGACACTGAAGCTTTCTTT. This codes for CSVYDTEAFF.

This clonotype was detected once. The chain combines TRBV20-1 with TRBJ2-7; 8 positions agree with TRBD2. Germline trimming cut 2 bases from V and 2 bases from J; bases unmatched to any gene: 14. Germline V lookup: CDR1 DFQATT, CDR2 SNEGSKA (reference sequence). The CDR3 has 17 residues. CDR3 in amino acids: CSARTRRTSGGTYEQYF. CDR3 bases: TGCAGTGCTAGAACTAGAAGGACAAGCGGGGGCACCTACGAGCAGTACTTC.

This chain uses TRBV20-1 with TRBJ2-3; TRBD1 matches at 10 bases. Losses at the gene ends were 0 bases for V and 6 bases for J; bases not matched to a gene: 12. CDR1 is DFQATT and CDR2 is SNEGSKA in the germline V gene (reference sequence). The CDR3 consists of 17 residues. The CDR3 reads CSARDPRGTGEMDTQYF. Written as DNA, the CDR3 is TGCAGTGCTAGAGATCCTAGGGGGACAGGGGAAATGGATACGCAGTATTTT.

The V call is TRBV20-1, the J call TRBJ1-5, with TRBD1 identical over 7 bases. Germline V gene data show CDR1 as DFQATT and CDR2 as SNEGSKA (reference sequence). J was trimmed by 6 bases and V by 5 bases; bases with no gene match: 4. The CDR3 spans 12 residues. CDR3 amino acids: CSALDRTQPQHF. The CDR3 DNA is TGCAGTGCTTTGGACAGGACTCAGCCCCAGCATTTT.

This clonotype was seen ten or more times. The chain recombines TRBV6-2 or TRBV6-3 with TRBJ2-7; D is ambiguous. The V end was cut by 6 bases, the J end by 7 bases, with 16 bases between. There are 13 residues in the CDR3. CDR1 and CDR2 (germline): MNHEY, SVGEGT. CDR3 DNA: TGTGCCAGCAGCCCTGAAGGCTCCTGGGAGCAGTACTTC. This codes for CASSPEGSWEQYF.

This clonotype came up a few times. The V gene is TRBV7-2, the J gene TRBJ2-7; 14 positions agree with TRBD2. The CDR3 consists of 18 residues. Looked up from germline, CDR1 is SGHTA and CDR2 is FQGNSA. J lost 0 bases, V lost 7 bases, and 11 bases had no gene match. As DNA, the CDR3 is TGTGCCAGCACCACAGCGACTAGCGGGAGGGGGAGCTCCTACGAGCAGTACTTC. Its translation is CASTTATSGRGSSYEQYF. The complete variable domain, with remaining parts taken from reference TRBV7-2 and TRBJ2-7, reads GAGVSQSPSNKVTEKGKDVELRCDPISGHTALYWYRQSLGQGLEFLIYFQGNSAPDKSGLPSDRFSAERTGGSVSTLTIQRTQQEDSAVYLCASTTATSGRGSSYEQYFGPGTRLTVT.

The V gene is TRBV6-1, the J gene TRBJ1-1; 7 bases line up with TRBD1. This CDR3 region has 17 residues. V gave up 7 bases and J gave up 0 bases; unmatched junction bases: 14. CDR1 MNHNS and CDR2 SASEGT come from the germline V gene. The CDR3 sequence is CASTATGNVGMNTEAFF. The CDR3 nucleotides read TGTGCCAGCACCGCGACAGGGAATGTGGGCATGAACACTGAAGCTTTCTTT.

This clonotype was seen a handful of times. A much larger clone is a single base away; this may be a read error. The CDR3 bases are TGCAGTGCTAGAGTGTTGGGCAGAGCCTACGAGCAGTACTTC. Amino acid sequence: CSARVLGRAYEQYF. The J gene is TRBJ2-7, the V gene TRBV20-1; no firm D call. This CDR3 is built from 14 residues. From germline, CDR1 is DFQATT and CDR2 SNEGSKA (reference sequence). The V end lost 1 base, the J end lost 2 bases, and 12 bases lay between the germline ends.

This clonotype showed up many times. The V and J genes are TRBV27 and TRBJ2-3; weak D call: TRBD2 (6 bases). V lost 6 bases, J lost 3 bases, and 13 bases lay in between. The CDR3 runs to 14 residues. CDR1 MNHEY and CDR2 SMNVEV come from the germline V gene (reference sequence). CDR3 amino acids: CASRGLSGTDTQYF. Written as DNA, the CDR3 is TGTGCCAGCAGAGGACTATCAGGGACAGATACGCAGTATTTT.

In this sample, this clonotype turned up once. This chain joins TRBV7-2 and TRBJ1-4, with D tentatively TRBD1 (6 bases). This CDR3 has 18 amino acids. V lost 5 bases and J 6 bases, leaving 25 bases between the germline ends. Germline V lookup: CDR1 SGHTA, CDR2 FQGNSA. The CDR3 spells CASSPGVRWEPNYEKLFF. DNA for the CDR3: TGTGCCAGCAGCCCAGGGGTACGTTGGGAGCCCAACTATGAAAAACTGTTTTTT.

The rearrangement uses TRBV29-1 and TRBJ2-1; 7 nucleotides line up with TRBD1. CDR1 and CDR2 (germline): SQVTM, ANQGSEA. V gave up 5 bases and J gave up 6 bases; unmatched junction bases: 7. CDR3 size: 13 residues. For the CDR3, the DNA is TGCAGCGTTCGCGACAGGGCTGGCAATGAGCAGTTCTTC. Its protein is CSVRDRAGNEQFF.

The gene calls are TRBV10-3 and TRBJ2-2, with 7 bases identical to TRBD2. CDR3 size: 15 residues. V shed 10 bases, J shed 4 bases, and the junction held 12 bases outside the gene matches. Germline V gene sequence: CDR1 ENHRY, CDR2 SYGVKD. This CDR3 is CATLGAGVVTGELFF. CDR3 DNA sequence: TGTGCCACCCTAGGGGCGGGAGTGGTCACCGGGGAGCTGTTTTTT.

CDR3 loop: CASSQDAHRGVGNIQYF. The CDR3 DNA follows: TGTGCCAGCAGCCAAGATGCCCATCGGGGGGTGGGAAACATTCAGTACTTC. This rearrangement joins TRBV4-2 to TRBJ2-4; 7 bases map to TRBD2. With V trimmed by 0 bases and J by 6 bases, 11 bases remained unmatched. In germline, CDR1 is LGHNA, CDR2 YNFKEQ. The CDR3 covers 17 residues.

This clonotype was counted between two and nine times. Here the CDR3 reads CSAPRGVRSYEQYF. As DNA, the CDR3 is TGCAGTGCCCCGCGGGGGGTTCGCTCCTACGAGCAGTACTTC. The gene calls are TRBV20-1 and TRBJ2-7; TRBD2 matches 8 bases. Germline CDR1 and CDR2: DFQATT and SNEGSKA (reference sequence). The J segment lost 0 bases and the V segment lost 6 bases, leaving 7 bases of the junction unmatched. This CDR3 has 14 residues.

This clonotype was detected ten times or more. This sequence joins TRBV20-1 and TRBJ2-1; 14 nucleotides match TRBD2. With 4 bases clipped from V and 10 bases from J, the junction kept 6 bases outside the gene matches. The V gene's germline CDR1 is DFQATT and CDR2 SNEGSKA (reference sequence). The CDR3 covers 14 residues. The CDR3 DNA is TGCAGTGCTACCGACGGGACTAGCGGGAGAGAGCAGTTCTTC. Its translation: CSATDGTSGREQFF.

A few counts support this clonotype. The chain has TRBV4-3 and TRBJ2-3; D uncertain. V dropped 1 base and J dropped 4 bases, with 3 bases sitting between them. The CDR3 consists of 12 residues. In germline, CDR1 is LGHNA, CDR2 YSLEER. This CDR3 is CASSQAPDTQYF. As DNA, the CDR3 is TGCGCCAGCAGCCAAGCTCCAGATACGCAGTATTTT.

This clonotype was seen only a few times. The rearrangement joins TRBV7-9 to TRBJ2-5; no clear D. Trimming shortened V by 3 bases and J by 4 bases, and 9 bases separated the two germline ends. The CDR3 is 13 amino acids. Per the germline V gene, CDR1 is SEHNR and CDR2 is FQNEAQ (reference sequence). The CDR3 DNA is TGTGCCAGCAGCTTTGCCGCAATAGAGACCCAGTACTTC. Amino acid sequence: CASSFAAIETQYF.

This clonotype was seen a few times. The DNA of the CDR3 is TGCAGTGCTCAACAAGGGGTATTCTCGCTGCAGGCCAAAAACATTCAGTACTTC. Amino acid sequence: CSAQQGVFSLQAKNIQYF. J is TRBJ2-4 and V is TRBV20-1; weak D call: TRBD1 (5 bases). This CDR3 spans 18 amino acids. The ends were cut back, 5 bases at V and 1 base at J, with 24 bases in the middle. CDR1 DFQATT and CDR2 SNEGSKA come from the germline V gene (reference sequence).

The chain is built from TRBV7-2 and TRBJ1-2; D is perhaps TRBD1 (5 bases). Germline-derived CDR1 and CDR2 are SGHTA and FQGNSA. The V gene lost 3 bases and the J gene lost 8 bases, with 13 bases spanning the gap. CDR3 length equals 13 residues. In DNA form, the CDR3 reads TGTGCCAGCAGCTTGGGGACCACCAGCGGCTACACCTTC. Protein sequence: CASSLGTTSGYTF.

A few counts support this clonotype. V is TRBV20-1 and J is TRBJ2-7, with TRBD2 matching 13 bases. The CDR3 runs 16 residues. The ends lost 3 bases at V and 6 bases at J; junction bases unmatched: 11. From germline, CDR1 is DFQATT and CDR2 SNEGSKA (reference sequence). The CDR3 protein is CSASSTSGRAVGEQYF. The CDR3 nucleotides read TGCAGTGCTAGTTCTACTAGCGGGAGGGCCGTCGGCGAGCAGTACTTC.

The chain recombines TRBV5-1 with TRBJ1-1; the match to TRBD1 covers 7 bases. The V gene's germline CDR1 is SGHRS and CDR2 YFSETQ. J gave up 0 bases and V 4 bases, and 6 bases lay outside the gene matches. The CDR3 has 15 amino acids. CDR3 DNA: TGCGCCAGCAGCCAACCGACAGGGATGAACACTGAAGCTTTCTTT. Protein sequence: CASSQPTGMNTEAFF.